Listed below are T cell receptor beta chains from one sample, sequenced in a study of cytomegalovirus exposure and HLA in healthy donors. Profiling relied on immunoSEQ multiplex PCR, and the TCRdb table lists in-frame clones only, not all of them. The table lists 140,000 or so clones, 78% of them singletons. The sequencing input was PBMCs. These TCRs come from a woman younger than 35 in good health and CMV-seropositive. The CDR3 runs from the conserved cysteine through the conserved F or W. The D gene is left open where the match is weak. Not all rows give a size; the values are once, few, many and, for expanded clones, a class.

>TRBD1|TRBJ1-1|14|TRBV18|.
TGTGCCAGCTCTTACTCAGGGGGTGCCACTGAAGCTTTCTTT
CASSYSGGATEAFF
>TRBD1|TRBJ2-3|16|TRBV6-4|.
TGTGCCAGCAGTAGAACAGGGGGCGATGGGACAGATACGCAGTATTTT
CASSRTGGDGTDTQYF
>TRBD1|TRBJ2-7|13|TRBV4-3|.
TGCGCCAGCAGCCAGGCGGACAGGGGCGAGCAGTACTTC
CASSQADRGEQYF
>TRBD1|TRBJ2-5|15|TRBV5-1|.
TGCGCCAGCCAAATGGGGACAGGTAGATGGGAGACCCAGTACTTC
CASQMGTGRWETQYF
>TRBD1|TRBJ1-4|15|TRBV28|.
TGTGCCAGCAGTGTGACCAGACAGGGGGCCGAAAAACTGTTTTTT
CASSVTRQGAEKLFF
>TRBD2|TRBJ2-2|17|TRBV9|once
TGTGCCAGCAGCGTAACGAGCGGGGGGCCTTACACCGGGGAGCTGTTTTTT
CASSVTSGGPYTGELFF
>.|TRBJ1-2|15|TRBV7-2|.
TGTGCCAGCAGCTTAGGTCCCGGGACTAACTATGGCTACACCTTC
CASSLGPGTNYGYTF
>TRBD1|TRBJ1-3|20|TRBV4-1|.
TGCGCCAGCAGCCGCACTGTCCCAGCCGGGACAGGTGACTCTGGAAACACCATATATTTT
CASSRTVPAGTGDSGNTIYF
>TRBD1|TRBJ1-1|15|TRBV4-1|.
TGCGCCAGCAGCCTCACCGGGACAGGGGGCTCTGAAGCTTTCTTT
CASSLTGTGGSEAFF
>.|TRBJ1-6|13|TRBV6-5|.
TGTGCCAGCCGCGCAGGGTTTAATTCACCCCTCCACTTT
CASRAGFNSPLHF
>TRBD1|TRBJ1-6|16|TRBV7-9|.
TGTGCCAGCAGCCCTCCGGGACAGGCTTTGGGCTCACCCCTCCACTTT
CASSPPGQALGSPLHF
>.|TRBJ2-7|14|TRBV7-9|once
TGTGCCAGCAGCTTAGCTCACAGGTCCTACGAGCAGTACTTC
CASSLAHRSYEQYF
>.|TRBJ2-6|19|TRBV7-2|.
TGTGCCAGCAGCTTAGGAAGCCATACGCCCAACTCTGGGGCCAACGTCCTGACTTTC
CASSLGSHTPNSGANVLTF
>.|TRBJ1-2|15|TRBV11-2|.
TGTGCCAGCAGCTTAGAGACAGGTTCGCGTTCGGGCTACACCTTC
CASSLETGSRSGYTF
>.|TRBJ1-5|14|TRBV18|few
TGTGCCAGCTCACCCCCAGGGTATCTTCAGCCCCAGCATTTT
CASSPPGYLQPQHF
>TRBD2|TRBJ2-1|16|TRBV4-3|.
TGCGCCAGCAGCCAAGGGCTAGCGGGGGGAGAGGTGTGGCAGTTCTTC
CASSQGLAGGEVWQFF
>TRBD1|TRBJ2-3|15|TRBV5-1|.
TGCGCCAGCAGCCGTTCTCCACAGGGGGTGGATACGCAGTATTTT
CASSRSPQGVDTQYF
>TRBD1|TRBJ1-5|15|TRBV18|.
TGTGCCAGCTCACAGGGACAGAATAGCAATCAGCCCCAGCATTTT
CASSQGQNSNQPQHF
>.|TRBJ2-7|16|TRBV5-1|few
TGCGCCAGCAGCTTACCCCGACAGGCATCCTTGGACGAGCAGTACTTC
CASSLPRQASLDEQYF
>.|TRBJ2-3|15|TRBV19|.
TGTGCCAGTAGTATGGAGGGTTGGAGCACAGATACGCAGTATTTT
CASSMEGWSTDTQYF
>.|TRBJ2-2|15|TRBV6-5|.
TGTGCCAGCAGACAAGCCGGGGGGCCCACCGGGGAGCTGTTTTTT
CASRQAGGPTGELFF
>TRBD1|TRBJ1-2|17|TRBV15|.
TGTGCCACCAGCAACTTAGCTCGACAGGGACTTAACTATGGCTACACCTTC
CATSNLARQGLNYGYTF
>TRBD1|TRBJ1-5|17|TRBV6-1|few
TGTGCCAGCAGTGCAACGGGACAGTGGGTTGGGGGAGTTGCCCAGCATTTT
CASSATGQWVGGVAQHF
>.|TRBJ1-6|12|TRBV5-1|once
TGCGCCAGAGACAGGTATAATTCACCCCTCCACTTT
CARDRYNSPLHF
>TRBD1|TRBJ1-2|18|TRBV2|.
TGTGCCAGCAGTGACGTGGTGTCGACAGGGGGAACTAACTATGGCTACACCTTC
CASSDVVSTGGTNYGYTF
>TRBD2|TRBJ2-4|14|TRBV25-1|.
TGTGCCAGCAGCGGGGGGGCGACAAAAAACATTCAGTACTTC
CASSGGATKNIQYF
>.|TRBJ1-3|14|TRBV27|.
TGTGCCAGCAGTTTATTTATTTCTGGAAACACCATATATTTT
CASSLFISGNTIYF
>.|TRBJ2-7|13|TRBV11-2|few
TGTGCCAGCAGCTTTGGCACATCCTACGAGCAGTACTTC
CASSFGTSYEQYF
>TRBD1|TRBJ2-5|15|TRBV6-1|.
TGTGCCAGCAGTGCGTCGACAGGGTTTGATTTGACCCAGTACTTC
CASSASTGFDLTQYF
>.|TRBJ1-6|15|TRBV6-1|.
TGTGCCAGCAGTGAAGCCCAGGGGAACAACTCACCCCTCCACTTT
CASSEAQGNNSPLHF
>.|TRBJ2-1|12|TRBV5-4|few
TGTGCCAGCAGCCTCATAGACAATGAGCAGTTCTTC
CASSLIDNEQFF
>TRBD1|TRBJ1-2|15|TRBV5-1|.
TGCGCCAGCAGTCTTAACCGGGACAGGGGTTATGGCTACACCTTC
CASSLNRDRGYGYTF
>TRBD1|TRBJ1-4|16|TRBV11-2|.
TGTGCCAGCAGCCGGGACAGGGCTACAACTAATGAAAAACTGTTTTTT
CASSRDRATTNEKLFF
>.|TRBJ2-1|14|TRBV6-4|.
TGTGCCAGCAGTGACTCCGGGACTTCGAATGAGCAGTTCTTC
CASSDSGTSNEQFF
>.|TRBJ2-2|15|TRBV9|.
TGTGCCAGCAGCGTAGTCGATCGAGCGGGCGGGGAGCTGTTTTTT
CASSVVDRAGGELFF
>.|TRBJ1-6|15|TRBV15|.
TGTGCCACCAGCAGAGTTGGGGGGGGTAATTCACCCCTCCACTTT
CATSRVGGGNSPLHF
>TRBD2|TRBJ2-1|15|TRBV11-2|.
TGTGCCAGCAGCCTTCTAGCGGGGGTCTACAATGAGCAGTTCTTC
CASSLLAGVYNEQFF
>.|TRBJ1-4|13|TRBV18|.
TGTGCCAGCTCACCGGGACTTCATGAAAAACTGTTTTTT
CASSPGLHEKLFF
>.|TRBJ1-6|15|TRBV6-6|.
TGTGCCAGCAGTCGACCCGCGGGCTATAATTCACCCCTCCACTTT
CASSRPAGYNSPLHF
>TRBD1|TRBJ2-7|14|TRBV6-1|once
TGTGCCAGCAGTAAACACAGGGGCAAAGTAGAGCAGTACTTC
CASSKHRGKVEQYF